This entry features one T cell receptor (beta chain) sequence. The target antigen is unknown. Other nucleotide sequences from this sample produce the same CDR3. Original data processing: Because ImmunoSEQ provided only junction sequences with no quality scores, the filtering differed. Assay used: immunoSEQ multiplex PCR; TCRdb lists only in-frame clones, some missing. The V and J calls and the clone size are those of that table, but D and trimming were determined from the DNA. The repertoire holds around 2,000,000 clones, with about 95% as singletons. The data originate from a study of shared clonotypes between healthy human individuals. In the study overall: Participating donors consisted of two women and a few men aged 18 to 49.

V was trimmed by 2 bases and J by 6 bases, leaving 9 bases between them. The germline CDR1 and CDR2 sequences are MDHEN and SYDVKM. This CDR3 has 13 residues. Study-wide points: The low donor count limited represented genetic and exposure-history diversity.

Positive CCR7 selection of CD45RO-negative cells yielded the naive CD8 cells, and terminally differentiated effector memory CD45RA+ cells were excluded. Sequences were obtained from naive CD8+ T cells sorted from blood. The TCR originated in a man aged 18 to 29 in good health. The chain carries TRBV28 and TRBJ2-3; D not resolved. DNA for the CDR3: TGTGCCAGCAGTTTAGGTGTCTCTGATACGCAGTATTTT. Translation: CASSLGVSDTQYF.